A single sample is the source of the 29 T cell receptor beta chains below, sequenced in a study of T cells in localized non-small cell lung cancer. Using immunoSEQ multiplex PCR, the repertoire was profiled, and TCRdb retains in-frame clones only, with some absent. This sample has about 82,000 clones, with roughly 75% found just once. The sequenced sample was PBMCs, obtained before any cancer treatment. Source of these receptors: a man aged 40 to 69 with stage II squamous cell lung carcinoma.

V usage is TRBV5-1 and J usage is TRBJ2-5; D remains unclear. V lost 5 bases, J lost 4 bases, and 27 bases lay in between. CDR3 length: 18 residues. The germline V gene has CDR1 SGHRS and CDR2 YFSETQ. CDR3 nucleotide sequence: TGCGCCAGCAGAGTTGGCCGGGTTACGGGCCCCATGGGAGAGACCCAGTACTTC. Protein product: CASRVGRVTGPMGETQYF.

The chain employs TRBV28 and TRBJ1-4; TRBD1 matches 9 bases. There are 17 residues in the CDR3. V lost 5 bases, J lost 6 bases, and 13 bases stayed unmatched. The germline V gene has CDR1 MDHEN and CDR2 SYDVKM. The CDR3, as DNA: TGTGCCAGCAGTCGCCCCTTGCCACAGGGGGCAGATGAAAAACTGTTTTTT. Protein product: CASSRPLPQGADEKLFF.

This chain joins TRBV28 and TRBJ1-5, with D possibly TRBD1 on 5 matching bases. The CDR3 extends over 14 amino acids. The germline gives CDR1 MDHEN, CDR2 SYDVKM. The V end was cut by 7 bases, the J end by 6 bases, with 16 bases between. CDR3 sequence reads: CASTRGGAGQPQHF. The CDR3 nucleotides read TGTGCCAGCACCCGAGGAGGGGCTGGTCAGCCCCAGCATTTT. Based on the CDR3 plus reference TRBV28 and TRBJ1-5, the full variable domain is DVKVTQSSRYLVKRTGEKVFLECVQDMDHENMFWYRQDPGLGLRLIYFSYDVKMKEKGDIPEGYSVSREKKERFSLILESASTNQTSMYLCASTRGGAGQPQHFGDGTRLSIL.

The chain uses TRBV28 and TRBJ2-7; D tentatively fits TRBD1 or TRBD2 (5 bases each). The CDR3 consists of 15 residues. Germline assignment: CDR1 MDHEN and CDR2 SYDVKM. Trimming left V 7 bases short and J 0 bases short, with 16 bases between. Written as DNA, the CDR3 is TGTGCCAGCACCCCCGGGACGTCGAGCTCCTACGAGCAGTACTTC. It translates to CASTPGTSSSYEQYF. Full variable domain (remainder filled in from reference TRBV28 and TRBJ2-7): DVKVTQSSRYLVKRTGEKVFLECVQDMDHENMFWYRQDPGLGLRLIYFSYDVKMKEKGDIPEGYSVSREKKERFSLILESASTNQTSMYLCASTPGTSSSYEQYFGPGTRLTVT.

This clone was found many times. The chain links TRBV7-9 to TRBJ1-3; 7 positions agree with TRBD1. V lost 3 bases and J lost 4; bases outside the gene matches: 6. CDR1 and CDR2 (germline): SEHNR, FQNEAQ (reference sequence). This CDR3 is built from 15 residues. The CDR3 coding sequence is TGTGCCAGCAGCTTGGAACAGGGGAGAGGAAACACCATATATTTT. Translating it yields CASSLEQGRGNTIYF.

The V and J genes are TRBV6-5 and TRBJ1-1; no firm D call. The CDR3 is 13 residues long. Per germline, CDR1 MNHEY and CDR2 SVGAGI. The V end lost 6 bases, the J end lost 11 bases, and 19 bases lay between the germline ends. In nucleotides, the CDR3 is TGTGCCAGCAGACAATTCACCTCCCCCAGGGCTTTCTTT. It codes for CASRQFTSPRAFF.

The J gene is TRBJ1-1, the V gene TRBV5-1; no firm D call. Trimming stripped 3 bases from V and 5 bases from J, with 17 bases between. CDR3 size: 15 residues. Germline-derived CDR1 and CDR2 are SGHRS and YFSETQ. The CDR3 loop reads CASSSPGLLGTEAFF. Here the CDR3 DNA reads TGCGCCAGCAGCTCCCCAGGATTATTGGGGACTGAAGCTTTCTTT. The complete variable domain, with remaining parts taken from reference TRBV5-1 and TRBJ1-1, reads KAGVTQTPRYLIKTRGQQVTLSCSPISGHRSVSWYQQTPGQGLQFLFEYFSETQRNKGNFPGRFSGRQFSNSRSEMNVSTLELGDSALYLCASSSPGLLGTEAFFGQGTRLTVV.

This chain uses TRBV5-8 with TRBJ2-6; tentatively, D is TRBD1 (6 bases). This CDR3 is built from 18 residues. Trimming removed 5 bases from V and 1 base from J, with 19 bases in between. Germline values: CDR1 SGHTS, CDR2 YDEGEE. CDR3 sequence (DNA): TGTGCCAGCAGTCTCGGGGACAATTCTCTATCTGGGGCCAACGTCCTGACTTTC. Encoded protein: CASSLGDNSLSGANVLTF.

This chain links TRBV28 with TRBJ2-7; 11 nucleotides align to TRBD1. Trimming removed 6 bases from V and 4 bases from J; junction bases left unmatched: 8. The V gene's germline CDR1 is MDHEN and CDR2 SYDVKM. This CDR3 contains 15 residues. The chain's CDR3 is CASSPRTGGEYEQYF. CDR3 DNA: TGTGCCAGCAGCCCAAGGACAGGGGGCGAGTACGAGCAGTACTTC.

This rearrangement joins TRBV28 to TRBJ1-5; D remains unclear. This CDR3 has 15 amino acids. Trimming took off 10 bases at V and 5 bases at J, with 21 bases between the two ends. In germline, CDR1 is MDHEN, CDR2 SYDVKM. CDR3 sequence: CATTTLGVLHQPQHF. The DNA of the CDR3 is TGTGCCACCACGACCTTGGGCGTACTCCATCAGCCCCAGCATTTT.

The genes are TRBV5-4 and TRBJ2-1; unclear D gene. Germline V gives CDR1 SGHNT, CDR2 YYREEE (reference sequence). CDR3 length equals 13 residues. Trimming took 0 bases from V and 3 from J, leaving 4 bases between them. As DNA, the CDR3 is TGTGCCAGCAGCTTGGCGCTCTACAATGAGCAGTTCTTC. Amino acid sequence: CASSLALYNEQFF.

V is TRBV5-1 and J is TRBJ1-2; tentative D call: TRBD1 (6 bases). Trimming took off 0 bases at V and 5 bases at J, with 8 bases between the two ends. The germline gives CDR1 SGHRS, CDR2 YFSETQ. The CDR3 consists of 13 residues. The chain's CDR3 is CASSLEGGYGYTF. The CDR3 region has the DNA TGCGCCAGCAGCTTGGAGGGGGGATATGGCTACACCTTC.

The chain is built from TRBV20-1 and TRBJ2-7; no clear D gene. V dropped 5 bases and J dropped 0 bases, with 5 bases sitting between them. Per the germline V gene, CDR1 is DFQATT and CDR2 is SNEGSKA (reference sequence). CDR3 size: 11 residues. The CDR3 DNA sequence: TGCAGTGCTGGGGACTCCTACGAGCAGTACTTC. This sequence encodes CSAGDSYEQYF.

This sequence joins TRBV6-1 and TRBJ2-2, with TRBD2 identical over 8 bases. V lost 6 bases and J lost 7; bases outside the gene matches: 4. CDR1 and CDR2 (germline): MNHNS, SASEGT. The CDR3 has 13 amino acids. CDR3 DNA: TGTGCCAGCAGCTCGGGGGGGGGCGGGGAGCTGTTTTTT. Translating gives CASSSGGGGELFF.

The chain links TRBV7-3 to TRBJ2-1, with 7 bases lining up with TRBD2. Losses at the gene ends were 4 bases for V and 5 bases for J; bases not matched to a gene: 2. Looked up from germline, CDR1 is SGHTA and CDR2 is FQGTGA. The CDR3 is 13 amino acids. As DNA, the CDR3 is TGTGCCAGCAGCTGGGACTACAACAATGAGCAGTTCTTC. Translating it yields CASSWDYNNEQFF.

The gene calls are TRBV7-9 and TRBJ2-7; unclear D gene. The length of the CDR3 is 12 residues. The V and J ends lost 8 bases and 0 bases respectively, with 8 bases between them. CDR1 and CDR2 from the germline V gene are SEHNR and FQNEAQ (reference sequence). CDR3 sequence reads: CASRADSYEQYF. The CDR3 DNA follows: TGTGCCAGCCGGGCAGACTCCTACGAGCAGTACTTC. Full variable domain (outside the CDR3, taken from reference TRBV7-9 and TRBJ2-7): DTGVSQNPRHKITKRGQNVTFRCDPISEHNRLYWYRQTLGQGPEFLTYFQNEAQLEKSRLLSDRFSAERPKGSFSTLEIQRTEQGDSAMYLCASRADSYEQYFGPGTRLTVT.

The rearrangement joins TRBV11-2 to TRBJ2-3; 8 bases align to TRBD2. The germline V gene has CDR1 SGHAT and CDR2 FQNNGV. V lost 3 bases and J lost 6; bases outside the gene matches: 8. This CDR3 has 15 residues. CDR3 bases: TGTGCCAGCAGCTTCACCTACGGGGGGGCGGATACGCAGTATTTT. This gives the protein CASSFTYGGADTQYF.

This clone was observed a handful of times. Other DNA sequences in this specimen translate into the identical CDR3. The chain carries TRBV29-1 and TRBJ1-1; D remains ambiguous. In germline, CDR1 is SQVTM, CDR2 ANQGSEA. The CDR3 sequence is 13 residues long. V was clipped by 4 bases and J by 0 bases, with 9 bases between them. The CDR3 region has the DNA TGCAGCGTTGTAATAGGAATGAACACTGAAGCTTTCTTT. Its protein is CSVVIGMNTEAFF.

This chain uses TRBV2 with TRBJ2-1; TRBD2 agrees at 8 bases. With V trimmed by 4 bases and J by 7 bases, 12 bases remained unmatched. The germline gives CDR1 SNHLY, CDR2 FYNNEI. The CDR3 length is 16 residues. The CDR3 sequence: CASSARAAGVGNEQFF. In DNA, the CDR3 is TGTGCCAGCAGTGCCCGGGCAGCGGGAGTTGGGAATGAGCAGTTCTTC.

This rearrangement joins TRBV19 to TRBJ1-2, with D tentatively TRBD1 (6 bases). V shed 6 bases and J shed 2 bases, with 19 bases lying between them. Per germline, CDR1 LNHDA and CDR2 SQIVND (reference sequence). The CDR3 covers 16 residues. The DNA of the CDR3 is TGTGCCAGTAGGAAGGGGACAACCGGTCGAAACTATGGCTACACCTTC. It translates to CASRKGTTGRNYGYTF.

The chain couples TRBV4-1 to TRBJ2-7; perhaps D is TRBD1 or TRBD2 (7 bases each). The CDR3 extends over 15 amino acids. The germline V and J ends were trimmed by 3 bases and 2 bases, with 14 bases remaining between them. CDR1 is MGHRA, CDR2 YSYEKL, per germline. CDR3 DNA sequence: TGCGCCAGCAGCCAGCAGGGGGGGAAGACCTACGAGCAGTACTTC. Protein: CASSQQGGKTYEQYF.

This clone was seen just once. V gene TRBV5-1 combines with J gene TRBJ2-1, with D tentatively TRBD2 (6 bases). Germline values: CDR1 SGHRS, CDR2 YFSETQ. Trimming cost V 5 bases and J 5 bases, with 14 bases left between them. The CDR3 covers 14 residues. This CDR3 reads CASRTGTGDNEQFF. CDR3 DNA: TGCGCCAGCAGAACCGGGACTGGTGACAATGAGCAGTTCTTC.

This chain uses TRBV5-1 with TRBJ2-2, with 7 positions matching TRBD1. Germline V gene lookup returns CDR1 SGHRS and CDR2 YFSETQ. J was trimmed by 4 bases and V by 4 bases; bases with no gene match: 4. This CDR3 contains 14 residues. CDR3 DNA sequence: TGCGCCAGCAGCCCCGGACAGGTCACCGGGGAGCTGTTTTTT. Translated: CASSPGQVTGELFF.

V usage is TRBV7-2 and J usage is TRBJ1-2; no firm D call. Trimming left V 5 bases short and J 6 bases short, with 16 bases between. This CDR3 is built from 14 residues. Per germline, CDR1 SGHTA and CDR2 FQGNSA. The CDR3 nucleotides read TGTGCCAGCAGCAGCGGATTTCTTCTCAATGGCTACACCTTC. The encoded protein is CASSSGFLLNGYTF.

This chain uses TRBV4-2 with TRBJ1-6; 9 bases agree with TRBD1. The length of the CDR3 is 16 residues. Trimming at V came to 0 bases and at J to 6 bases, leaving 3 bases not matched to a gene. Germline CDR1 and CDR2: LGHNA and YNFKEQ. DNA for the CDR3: TGTGCCAGCAGCCAAGAATTGGACAGGGGTAATTCACCCCTCCACTTT. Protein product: CASSQELDRGNSPLHF.

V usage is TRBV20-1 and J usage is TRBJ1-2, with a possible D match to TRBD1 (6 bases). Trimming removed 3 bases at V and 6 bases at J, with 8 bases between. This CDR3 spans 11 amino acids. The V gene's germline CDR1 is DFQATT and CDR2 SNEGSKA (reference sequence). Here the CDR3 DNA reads TGCAGTGCTAGCCCAGGGGATGGCTACACCTTC. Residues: CSASPGDGYTF.

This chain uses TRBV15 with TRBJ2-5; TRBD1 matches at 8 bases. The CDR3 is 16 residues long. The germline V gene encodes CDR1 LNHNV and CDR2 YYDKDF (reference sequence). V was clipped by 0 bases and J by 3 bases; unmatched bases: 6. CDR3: CATSRDARQGKETQYF. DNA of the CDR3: TGTGCCACCAGCAGAGATGCGAGACAGGGGAAAGAGACCCAGTACTTC.

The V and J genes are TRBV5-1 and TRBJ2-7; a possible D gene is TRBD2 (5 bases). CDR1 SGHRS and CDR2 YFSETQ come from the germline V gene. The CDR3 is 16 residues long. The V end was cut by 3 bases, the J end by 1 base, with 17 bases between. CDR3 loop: CASSSSSSGYSYEQYF. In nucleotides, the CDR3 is TGCGCCAGCAGCTCCAGTTCAAGCGGTTATTCCTACGAGCAGTACTTC.

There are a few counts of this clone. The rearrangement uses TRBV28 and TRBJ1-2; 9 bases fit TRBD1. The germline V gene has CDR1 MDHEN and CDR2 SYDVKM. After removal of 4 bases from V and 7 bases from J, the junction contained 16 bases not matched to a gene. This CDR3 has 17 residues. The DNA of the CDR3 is TGTGCCAGCAGTTACGGGACAGGGAGTCCCATAGATCTTGGCTACACCTTC. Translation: CASSYGTGSPIDLGYTF.